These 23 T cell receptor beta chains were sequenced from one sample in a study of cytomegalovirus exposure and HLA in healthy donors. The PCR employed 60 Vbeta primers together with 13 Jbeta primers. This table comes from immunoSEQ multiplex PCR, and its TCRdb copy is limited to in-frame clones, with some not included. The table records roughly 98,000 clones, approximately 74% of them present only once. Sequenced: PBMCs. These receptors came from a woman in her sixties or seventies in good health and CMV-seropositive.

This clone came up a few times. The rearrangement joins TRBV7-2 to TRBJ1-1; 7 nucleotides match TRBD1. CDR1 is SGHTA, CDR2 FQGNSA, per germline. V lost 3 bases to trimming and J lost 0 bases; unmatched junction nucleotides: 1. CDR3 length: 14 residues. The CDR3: CASSFRGMNTEAFF. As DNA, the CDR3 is TGTGCCAGCAGCTTCAGGGGGATGAACACTGAAGCTTTCTTT. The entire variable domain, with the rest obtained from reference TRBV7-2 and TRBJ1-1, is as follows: GAGVSQSPSNKVTEKGKDVELRCDPISGHTALYWYRQSLGQGLEFLIYFQGNSAPDKSGLPSDRFSAERTGGSVSTLTIQRTQQEDSAVYLCASSFRGMNTEAFFGQGTRLTVV.

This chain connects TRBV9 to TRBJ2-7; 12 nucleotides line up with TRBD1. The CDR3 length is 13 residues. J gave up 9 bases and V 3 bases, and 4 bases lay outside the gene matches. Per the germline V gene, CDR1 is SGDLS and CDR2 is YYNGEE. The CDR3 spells CASSGGQGARQYF. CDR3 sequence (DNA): TGTGCCAGCAGCGGGGGACAGGGGGCCCGGCAGTACTTC.

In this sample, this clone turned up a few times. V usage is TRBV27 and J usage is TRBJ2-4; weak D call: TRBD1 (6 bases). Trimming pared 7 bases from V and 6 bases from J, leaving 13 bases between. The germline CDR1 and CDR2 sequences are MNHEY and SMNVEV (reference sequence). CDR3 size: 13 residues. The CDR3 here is CASTPARGNIQYF. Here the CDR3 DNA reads TGTGCCAGCACCCCTGCCAGGGGAAACATTCAGTACTTC.

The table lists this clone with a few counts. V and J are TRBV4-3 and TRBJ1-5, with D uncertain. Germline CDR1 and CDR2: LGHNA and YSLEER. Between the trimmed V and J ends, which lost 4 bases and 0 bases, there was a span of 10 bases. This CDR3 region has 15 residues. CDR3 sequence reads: CASSPGFNSNQPQHF. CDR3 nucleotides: TGCGCCAGCAGCCCGGGTTTTAATAGCAATCAGCCCCAGCATTTT.

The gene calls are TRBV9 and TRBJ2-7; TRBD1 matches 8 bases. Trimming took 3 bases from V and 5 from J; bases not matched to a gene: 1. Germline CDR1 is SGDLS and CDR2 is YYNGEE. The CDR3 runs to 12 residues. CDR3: CASSGTGNEQYF. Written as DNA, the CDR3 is TGTGCCAGCAGCGGGACAGGGAACGAGCAGTACTTC.

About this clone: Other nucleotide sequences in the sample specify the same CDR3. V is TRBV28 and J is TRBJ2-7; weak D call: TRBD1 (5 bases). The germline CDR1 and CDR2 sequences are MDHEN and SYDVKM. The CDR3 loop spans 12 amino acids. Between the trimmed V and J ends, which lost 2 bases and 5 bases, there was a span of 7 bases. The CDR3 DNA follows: TGTGCCAGCAGTTTAAGGGGAAACGAGCAGTACTTC. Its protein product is CASSLRGNEQYF.

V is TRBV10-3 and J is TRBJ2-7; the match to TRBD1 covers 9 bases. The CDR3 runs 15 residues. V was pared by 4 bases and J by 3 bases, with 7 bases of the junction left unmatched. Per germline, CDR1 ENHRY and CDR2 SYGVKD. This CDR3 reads CAISGLTGGFYEQYF. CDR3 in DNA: TGTGCCATCAGTGGTTTGACAGGGGGGTTCTACGAGCAGTACTTC.

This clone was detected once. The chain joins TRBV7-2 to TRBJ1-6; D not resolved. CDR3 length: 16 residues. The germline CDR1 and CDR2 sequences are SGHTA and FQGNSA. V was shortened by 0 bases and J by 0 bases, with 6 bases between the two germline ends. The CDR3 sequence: CASSLAGGSYNSPLHF. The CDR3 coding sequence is TGTGCCAGCAGCTTAGCCGGCGGCTCCTATAATTCACCCCTCCACTTT.

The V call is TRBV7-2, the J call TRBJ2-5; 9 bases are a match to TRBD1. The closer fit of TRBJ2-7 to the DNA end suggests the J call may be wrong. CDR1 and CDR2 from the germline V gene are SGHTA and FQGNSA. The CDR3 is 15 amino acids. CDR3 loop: CASSLVGGQGYEQYF. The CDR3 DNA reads TGTGCCAGCAGCTTAGTCGGGGGACAGGGCTACGAGCAGTACTTC.

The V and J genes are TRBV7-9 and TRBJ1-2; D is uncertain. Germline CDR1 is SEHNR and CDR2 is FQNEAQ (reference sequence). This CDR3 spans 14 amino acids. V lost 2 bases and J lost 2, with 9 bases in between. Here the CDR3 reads CASSLQLSNYGYTF. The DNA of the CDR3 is TGTGCCAGCAGCTTACAACTCTCCAACTATGGCTACACCTTC.

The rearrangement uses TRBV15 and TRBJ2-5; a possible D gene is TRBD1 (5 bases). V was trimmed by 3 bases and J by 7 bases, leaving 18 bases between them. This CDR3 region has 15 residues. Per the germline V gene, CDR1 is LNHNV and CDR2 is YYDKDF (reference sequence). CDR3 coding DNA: TGTGCCACCAGCAGGGACACCGCTTCTCTGGGGACCCAGTACTTC. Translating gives CATSRDTASLGTQYF.

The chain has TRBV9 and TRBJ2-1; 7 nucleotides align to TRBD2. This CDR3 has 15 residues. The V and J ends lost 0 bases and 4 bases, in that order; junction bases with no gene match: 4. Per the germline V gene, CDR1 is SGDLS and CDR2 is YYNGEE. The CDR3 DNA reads TGTGCCAGCAGCGTAGTGACGGGGGGATACAATGAGCAGTTCTTC. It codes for CASSVVTGGYNEQFF.

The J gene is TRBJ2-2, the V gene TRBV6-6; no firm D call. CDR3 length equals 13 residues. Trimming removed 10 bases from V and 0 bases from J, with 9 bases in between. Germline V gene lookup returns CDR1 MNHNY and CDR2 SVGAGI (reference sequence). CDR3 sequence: CATGSPNTGELFF. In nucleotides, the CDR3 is TGTGCCACAGGCAGTCCGAACACCGGGGAGCTGTTTTTT.

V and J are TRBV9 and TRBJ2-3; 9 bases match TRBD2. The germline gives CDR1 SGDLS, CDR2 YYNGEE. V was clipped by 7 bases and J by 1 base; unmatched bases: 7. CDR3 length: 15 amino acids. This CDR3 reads CASVRSGGRTDTQYF. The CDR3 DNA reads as TGTGCCAGCGTGAGGAGCGGGGGGCGCACAGATACGCAGTATTTT.

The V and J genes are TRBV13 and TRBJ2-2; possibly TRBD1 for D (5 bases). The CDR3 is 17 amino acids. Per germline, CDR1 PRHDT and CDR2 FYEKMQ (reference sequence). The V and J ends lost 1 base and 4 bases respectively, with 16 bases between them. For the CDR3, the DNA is TGTGCCAGCAGCTTAGATGGCAGGGCCCCTATCACCGGGGAGCTGTTTTTT. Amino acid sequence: CASSLDGRAPITGELFF.

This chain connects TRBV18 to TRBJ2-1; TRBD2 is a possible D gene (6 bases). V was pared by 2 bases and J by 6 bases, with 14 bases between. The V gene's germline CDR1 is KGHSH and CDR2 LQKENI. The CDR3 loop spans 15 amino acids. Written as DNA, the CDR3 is TGTGCCAGCTCACCATATAACCGGGAGAGCAATGAGCAGTTCTTC. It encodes CASSPYNRESNEQFF. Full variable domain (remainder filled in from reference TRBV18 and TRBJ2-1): NAGVMQNPRHLVRRRGQEARLRCSPMKGHSHVYWYRQLPEEGLKFMVYLQKENIIDESGMPKERFSAEFPKEGPSILRIQQVVRGDSAAYFCASSPYNRESNEQFFGPGTRLTVL.

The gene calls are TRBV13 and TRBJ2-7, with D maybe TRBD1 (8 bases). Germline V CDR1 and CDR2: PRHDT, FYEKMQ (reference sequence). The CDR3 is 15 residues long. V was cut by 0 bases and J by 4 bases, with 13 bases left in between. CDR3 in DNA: TGTGCCAGCAGCTTAGGCGGACAGGGAGGGTACGAGCAGTACTTC. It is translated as CASSLGGQGGYEQYF.

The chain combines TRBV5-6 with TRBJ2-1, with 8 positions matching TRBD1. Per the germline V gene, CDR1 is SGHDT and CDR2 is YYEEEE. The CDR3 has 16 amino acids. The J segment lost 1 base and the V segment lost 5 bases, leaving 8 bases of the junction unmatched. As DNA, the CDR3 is TGTGCCAGCAGTTACGACAGGGGACGATCCTACAATGAGCAGTTCTTC. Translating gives CASSYDRGRSYNEQFF.

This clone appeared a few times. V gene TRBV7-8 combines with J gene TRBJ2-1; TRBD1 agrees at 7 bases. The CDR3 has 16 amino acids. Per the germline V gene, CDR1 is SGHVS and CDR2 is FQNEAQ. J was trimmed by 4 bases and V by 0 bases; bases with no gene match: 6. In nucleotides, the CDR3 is TGTGCCAGCAGCTTAGCTTCAGGGGGTGGATACAATGAGCAGTTCTTC. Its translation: CASSLASGGGYNEQFF.

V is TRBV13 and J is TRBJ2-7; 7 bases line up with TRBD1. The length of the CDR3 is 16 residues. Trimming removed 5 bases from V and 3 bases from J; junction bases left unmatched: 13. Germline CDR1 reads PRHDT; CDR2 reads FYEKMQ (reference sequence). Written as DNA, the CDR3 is TGTGCCAGCAGCGGTCGGACAGGTCAACGTTTCTACGAGCAGTACTTC. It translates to CASSGRTGQRFYEQYF.

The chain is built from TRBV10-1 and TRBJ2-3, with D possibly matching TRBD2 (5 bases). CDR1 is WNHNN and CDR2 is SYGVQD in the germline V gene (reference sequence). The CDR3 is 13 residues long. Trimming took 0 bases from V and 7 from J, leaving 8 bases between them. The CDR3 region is CASSESTGNTQYF. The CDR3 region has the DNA TGCGCCAGCAGTGAGTCGACGGGGAATACGCAGTATTTT.

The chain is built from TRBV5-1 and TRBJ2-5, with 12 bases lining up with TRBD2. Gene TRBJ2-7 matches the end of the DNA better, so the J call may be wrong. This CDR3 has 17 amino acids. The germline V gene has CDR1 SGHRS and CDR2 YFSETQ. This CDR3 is CASSYLGLAGSSYEQYF. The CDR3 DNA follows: TGCGCCAGCAGCTACTTAGGACTAGCGGGGAGCTCCTACGAGCAGTACTTC.

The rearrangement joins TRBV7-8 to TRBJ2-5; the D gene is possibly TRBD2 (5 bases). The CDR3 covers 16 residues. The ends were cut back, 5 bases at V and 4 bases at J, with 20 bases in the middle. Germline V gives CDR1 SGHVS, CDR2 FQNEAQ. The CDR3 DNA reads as TGTGCCAGCAGCCCCCGGGGTAGCGTAGGATCAGAGACCCAGTACTTC. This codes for CASSPRGSVGSETQYF. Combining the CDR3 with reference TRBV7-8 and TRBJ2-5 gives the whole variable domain GAGVSQSPRYKVAKRGQDVALRCDPISGHVSLFWYQQALGQGPEFLTYFQNEAQLDKSGLPSDRFFAERPEGSVSTLKIQRTQQEDSAVYLCASSPRGSVGSETQYFGPGTRLLVL.